The text below deals with one T cell receptor beta chain. Its antigen is as yet unknown. In the same sample, other DNA sequences code for this CDR3. Authors' analysis steps: With immunoSEQ giving junction-only sequences and no quality scores, filtering differed. Using immunoSEQ multiplex PCR, the repertoire was profiled, and TCRdb retains in-frame clones only, with some absent. V, J and clone size were drawn from that table, and D and trimming were deduced from the DNA. The table lists hundreds of thousands of clones, 97% of them singletons, with 0.057% in the top ten. The data belong to a study of shared clonotypes between healthy human individuals. Overall study results and limits: Limited genetic and exposure-history diversity came from having few donors.

V was cut by 0 bases and J by 7 bases, with 4 bases left in between. CDR1 and CDR2 (germline): GTSNPN, SVGIG (reference sequence). The CDR3 spans 11 residues. V is TRBV30 and J is TRBJ2-1, with D uncertain. This receptor was obtained from a woman in her 30s in good health. The sample was naive CD4+ T cells sorted from blood. Subset denoted: CD45RA+ positively selected. The CDR3 is CAWSVANEQFF. CDR3 bases: TGTGCCTGGAGTGTAGCGAATGAGCAGTTCTTC.